This T cell receptor (beta chain) was sequenced in a study of cytotoxic CD8 clonotypes in ibrutinib-treated CLL. Library input was approximately 1.8 micrograms of DNA from cryopreserved PBMCs. Trimming removed 2 bases from V and 1 base from J, with 8 bases in between. The CDR3 consists of 13 residues. Germline lookup yields CDR1 GTSNPN and CDR2 SVGIG (reference sequence). Comment on this clone: Its antigen is undetermined.

Findings and limits, study-wide: Clonality increased at ibrutinib response and stayed stable in sustained remission. At progression, however, it fell back toward baseline.

The method was immunoSEQ multiplex PCR; TCRdb's version includes in-frame clones alone and lacks a portion of them. The sample has over 95,000 clones; roughly 60% are singletons. The chain links TRBV30 to TRBJ1-1; D gene uncertain. The sequence derives from a human donor with chronic lymphocytic leukemia. The sample was PBMCs, taken after 24 months of ibrutinib treatment. The CDR3 DNA reads TGTGCCTGGAGTACTGCGGCGAACACTGAAGCTTTCTTT. This gives the protein CAWSTAANTEAFF. Using reference TRBV30 and TRBJ1-1 for the parts outside the CDR3, the full variable domain is SQTIHQWPATLVQPVGSPLSLECTVEGTSNPNLYWYRQAAGRGLQLLFYSVGIGQISSEVPQNLSASRPQDRQFILSSKKLLLSDSGFYLCAWSTAANTEAFFGQGTRLTVV.